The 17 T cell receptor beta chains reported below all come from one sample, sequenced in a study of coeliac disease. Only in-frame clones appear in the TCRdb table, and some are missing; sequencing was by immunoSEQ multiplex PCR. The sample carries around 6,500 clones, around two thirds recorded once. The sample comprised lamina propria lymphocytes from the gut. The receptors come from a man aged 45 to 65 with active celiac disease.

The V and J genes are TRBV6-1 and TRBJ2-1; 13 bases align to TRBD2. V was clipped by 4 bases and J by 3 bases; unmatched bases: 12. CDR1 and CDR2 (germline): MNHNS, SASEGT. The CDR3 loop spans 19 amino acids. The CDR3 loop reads CASSALAGGPVPYYNEQFF. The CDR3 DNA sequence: TGTGCCAGCAGTGCACTAGCGGGGGGGCCGGTACCCTACTACAATGAGCAGTTCTTC.

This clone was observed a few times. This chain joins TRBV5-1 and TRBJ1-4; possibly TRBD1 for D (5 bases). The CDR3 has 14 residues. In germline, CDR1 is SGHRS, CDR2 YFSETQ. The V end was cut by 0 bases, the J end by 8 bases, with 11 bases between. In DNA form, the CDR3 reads TGCGCCAGCAGCTTGGTGGGAAGGGGCGAAAAACTGTTTTTT. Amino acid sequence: CASSLVGRGEKLFF. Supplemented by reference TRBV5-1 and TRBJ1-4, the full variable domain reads KAGVTQTPRYLIKTRGQQVTLSCSPISGHRSVSWYQQTPGQGLQFLFEYFSETQRNKGNFPGRFSGRQFSNSRSEMNVSTLELGDSALYLCASSLVGRGEKLFFGSGTQLSVL.

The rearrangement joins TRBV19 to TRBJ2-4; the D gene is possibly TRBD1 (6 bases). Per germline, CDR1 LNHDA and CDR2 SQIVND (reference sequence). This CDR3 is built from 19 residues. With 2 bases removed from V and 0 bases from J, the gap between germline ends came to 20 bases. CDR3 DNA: TGTGCCAGTAGTATATCCCCCATTCAGGGGATGCTAGCCAAAAACATTCAGTACTTC. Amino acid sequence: CASSISPIQGMLAKNIQYF.

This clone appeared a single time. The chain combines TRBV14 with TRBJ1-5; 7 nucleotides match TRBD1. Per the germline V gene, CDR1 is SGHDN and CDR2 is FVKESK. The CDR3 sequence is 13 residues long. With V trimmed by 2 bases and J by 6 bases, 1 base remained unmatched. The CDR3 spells CASSQTGAQPQHF. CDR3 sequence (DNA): TGTGCCAGCAGCCAAACAGGGGCTCAGCCCCAGCATTTT.

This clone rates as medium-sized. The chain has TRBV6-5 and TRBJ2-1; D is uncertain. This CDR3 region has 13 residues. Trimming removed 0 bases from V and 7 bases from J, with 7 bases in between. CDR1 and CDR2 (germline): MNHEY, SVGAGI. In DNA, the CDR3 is TGTGCCAGCAGTTACTCGATGAGAAATGAGCAGTTCTTC. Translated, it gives CASSYSMRNEQFF.

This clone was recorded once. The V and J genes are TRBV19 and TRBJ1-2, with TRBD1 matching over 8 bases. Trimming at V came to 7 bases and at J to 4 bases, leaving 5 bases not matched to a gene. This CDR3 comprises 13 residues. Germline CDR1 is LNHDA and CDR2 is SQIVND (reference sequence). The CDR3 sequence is CASIEQGGYGYTF. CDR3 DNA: TGTGCCAGTATCGAACAGGGGGGCTATGGCTACACCTTC.

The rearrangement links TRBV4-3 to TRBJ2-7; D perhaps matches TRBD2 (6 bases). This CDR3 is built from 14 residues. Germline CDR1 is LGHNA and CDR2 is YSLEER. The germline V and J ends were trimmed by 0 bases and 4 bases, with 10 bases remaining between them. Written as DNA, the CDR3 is TGCGCCAGCAGCCAAGATATTGGGGGGTACGAGCAGTACGTC. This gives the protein CASSQDIGGYEQYV.

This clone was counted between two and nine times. CDR3 DNA sequence: TGTGCCAGCAGACGATTTACAGGGGGCGGCTATGGCTACACCTTC. It specifies CASRRFTGGGYGYTF. The J gene is TRBJ1-2, the V gene TRBV6-6; 9 bases match TRBD1. V dropped 6 bases and J dropped 4; count of bases not matched to a gene: 9. The CDR3 extends over 15 amino acids. Germline-derived CDR1 and CDR2 are MNHNY and SVGAGI (reference sequence).

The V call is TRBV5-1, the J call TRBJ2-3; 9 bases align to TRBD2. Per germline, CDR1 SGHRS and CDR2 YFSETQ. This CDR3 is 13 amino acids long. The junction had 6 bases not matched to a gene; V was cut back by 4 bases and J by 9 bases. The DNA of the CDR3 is TGCGCCAGCAGCCCGGAAGGGACTAGCACGCAGTATTTT. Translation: CASSPEGTSTQYF.

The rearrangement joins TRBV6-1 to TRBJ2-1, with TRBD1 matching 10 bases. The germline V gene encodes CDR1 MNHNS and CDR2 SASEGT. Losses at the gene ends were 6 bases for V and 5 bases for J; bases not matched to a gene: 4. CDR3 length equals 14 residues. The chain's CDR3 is CASSRDRGHNEQFF. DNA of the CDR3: TGTGCCAGCAGCCGGGACAGGGGTCACAATGAGCAGTTCTTC.

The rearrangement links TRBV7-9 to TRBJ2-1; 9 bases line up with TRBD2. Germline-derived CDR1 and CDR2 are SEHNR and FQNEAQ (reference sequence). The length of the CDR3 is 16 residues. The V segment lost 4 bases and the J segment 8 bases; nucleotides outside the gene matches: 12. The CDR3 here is CASSWGLAPINHEQFF. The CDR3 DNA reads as TGTGCCAGCAGCTGGGGACTAGCCCCTATTAACCATGAGCAGTTCTTC.

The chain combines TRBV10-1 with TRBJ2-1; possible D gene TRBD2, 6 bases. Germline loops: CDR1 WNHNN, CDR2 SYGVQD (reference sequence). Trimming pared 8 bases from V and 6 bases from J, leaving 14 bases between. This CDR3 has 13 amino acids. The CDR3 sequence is CASGGRRANEQFF. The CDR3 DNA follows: TGCGCCAGCGGAGGACGGAGGGCCAATGAGCAGTTCTTC.

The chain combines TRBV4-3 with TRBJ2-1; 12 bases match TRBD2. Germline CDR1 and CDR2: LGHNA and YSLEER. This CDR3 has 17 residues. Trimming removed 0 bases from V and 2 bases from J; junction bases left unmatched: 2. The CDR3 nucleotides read TGCGCCAGCAGCCAAGATTCTAGCGGGAGGGCCTACAATGAGCAGTTCTTC. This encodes CASSQDSSGRAYNEQFF.

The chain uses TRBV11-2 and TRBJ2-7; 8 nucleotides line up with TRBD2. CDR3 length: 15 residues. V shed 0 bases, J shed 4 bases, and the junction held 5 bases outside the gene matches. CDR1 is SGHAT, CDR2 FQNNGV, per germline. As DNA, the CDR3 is TGTGCCAGCAGCTTAGATATAGCGGGATTATACGAGCAGTACGTC. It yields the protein CASSLDIAGLYEQYV.

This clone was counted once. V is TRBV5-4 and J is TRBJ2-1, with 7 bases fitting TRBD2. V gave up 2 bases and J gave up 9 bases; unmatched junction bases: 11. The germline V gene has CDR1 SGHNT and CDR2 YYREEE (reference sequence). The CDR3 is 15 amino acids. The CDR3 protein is CASSLYTGGGSEQFF. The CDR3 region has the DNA TGTGCCAGCAGCTTATACACGGGAGGAGGTAGTGAGCAGTTCTTC.

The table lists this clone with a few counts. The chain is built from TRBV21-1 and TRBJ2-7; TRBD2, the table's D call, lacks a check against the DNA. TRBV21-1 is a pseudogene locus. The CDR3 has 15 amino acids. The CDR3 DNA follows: TGTGCCAGCAGCTACGGACTAGTTTACGGGTACGAGCAGTACGTC. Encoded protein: CASSYGLVYGYEQYV.

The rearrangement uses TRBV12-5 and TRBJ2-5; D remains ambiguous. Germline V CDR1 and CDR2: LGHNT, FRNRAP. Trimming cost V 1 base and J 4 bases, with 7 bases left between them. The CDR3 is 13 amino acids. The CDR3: CASGLESPETQYF. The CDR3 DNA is TGTGCTAGTGGTTTGGAGAGCCCAGAGACCCAGTACTTC.